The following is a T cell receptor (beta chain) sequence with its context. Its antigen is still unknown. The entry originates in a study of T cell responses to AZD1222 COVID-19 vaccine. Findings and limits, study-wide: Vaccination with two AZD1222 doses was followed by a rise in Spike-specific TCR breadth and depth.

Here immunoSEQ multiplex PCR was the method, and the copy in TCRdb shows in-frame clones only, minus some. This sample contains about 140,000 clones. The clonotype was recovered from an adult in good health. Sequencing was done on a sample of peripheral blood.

The CDR3 sequence: CASSSRGGTEAFF. In DNA, the CDR3 is TGTGCCAGCAGCTCCAGGGGGGGCACTGAAGCTTTCTTT. V usage is TRBV7-9 and J usage is TRBJ1-1; 7 bases fit TRBD1. CDR3 length: 13 residues. Germline CDR1 SEHNR, CDR2 FQNEAQ (reference sequence). Germline trimming cut 4 bases from V and 4 bases from J; bases unmatched to any gene: 3.